The rows below give T cell receptor beta chains drawn from one sample of a study of CD8+CD57+ T cells in acquired aplastic anemia. TCRdb reprocessed the reads with MiXCR, giving one entry per CDR3 protein. The sample contains fewer than 200,000 distinct CDR3 sequences, more than 45% of which appear only once. Sequencing used sorted CD4+, CD8+, or CD8+CD57+ T cells (not recorded which) from PBMCs. All receptors derive from a human donor with aplastic anemia. Both conserved end residues are part of each CDR3. The D gene is left open where the match is weak. Size values are once, few and many counts, or a class for expanded clones, and some rows have none.

CDR3: CASSANSYEQYF
DNA: TGTGCCAGCAGCGCCAACAGCTACGAGCAGTACTTC
D: -
J: TRBJ2-7
V: TRBV7-8
size: few

CDR3: CAIGGGENQPQHF
DNA: TGTGCCATCGGGGGAGGTGAAAATCAGCCCCAGCATTTT
D: -
J: TRBJ1-5
V: TRBV10-3
size: -

CDR3: CAISGGTGGSPLHF
DNA: TGTGCCATCAGTGGGGGGACAGGGGGTTCACCCCTCCACTTT
D: TRBD1
J: TRBJ1-6
V: TRBV10-3
size: medium-sized

CDR3: CASSETGTSYEQYF
DNA: TGTGCCAGCAGTGAAACAGGGACCTCCTACGAGCAGTACTTC
D: -
J: TRBJ2-7
V: TRBV25-1
size: -

CDR3: CASSAGTLPYGYTF
DNA: TGTGCCAGCAGCGCCGGGACACTTCCCTATGGCTACACCTTC
D: -
J: TRBJ1-2
V: TRBV2
size: -

CDR3: CASSTGTGSYEQYF
DNA: TGTGCCAGCAGCACCGGGACAGGGTCCTACGAGCAGTACTTC
D: TRBD1
J: TRBJ2-7
V: TRBV7-9
size: many

CDR3: CASSFLSGNEKLFF
DNA: TGTGCCAGCAGTTTCCTTTCTGGGAATGAAAAACTGTTTTTT
D: -
J: TRBJ1-4
V: TRBV12-3/TRBV12-4
size: -

CDR3: CASSVGDGEAFF
DNA: TGTGCCAGCAGCGTAGGGGACGGTGAAGCTTTCTTT
D: -
J: TRBJ1-1
V: TRBV9
size: many

CDR3: CATYSSTGGGTQYF
DNA: TGTGCCACCTACTCCTCGACAGGGGGGGGGACCCAGTACTTC
D: TRBD1
J: TRBJ2-5
V: TRBV10-3
size: -

CDR3: CASSAGQGNSPLHF
DNA: TGTGCCAGCAGCGCAGGACAGGGAAACTCACCCCTCCACTTT
D: TRBD1
J: TRBJ1-6
V: TRBV7-2
size: few

CDR3: CASTGQNYGYTF
DNA: TGTGCCAGCACCGGGCAAAACTATGGCTACACCTTC
D: -
J: TRBJ1-2
V: TRBV2
size: many

CDR3: CSARPVDYGYTF
DNA: TGCAGTGCTAGACCCGTAGACTATGGCTACACCTTC
D: -
J: TRBJ1-2
V: TRBV20-1
size: -

CDR3: CAIRDSLVAEAFF
DNA: TGTGCCATCAGGGACTCCTTGGTGGCTGAAGCTTTCTTT
D: -
J: TRBJ1-1
V: TRBV10-3
size: -